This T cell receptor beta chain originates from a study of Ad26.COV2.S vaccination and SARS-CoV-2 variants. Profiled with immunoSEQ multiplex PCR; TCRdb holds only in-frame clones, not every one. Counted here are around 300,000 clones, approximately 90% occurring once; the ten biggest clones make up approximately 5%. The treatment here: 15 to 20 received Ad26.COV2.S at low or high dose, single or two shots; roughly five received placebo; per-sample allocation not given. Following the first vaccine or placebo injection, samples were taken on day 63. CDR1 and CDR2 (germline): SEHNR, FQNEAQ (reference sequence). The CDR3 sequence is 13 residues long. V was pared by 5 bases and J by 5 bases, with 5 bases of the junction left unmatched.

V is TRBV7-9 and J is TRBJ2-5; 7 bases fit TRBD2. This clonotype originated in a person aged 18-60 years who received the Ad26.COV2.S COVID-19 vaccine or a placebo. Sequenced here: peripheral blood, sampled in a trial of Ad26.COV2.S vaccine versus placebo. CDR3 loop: CASSSGTLETQYF. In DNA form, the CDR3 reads TGTGCCAGCAGCAGCGGGACTTTGGAGACCCAGTACTTC.